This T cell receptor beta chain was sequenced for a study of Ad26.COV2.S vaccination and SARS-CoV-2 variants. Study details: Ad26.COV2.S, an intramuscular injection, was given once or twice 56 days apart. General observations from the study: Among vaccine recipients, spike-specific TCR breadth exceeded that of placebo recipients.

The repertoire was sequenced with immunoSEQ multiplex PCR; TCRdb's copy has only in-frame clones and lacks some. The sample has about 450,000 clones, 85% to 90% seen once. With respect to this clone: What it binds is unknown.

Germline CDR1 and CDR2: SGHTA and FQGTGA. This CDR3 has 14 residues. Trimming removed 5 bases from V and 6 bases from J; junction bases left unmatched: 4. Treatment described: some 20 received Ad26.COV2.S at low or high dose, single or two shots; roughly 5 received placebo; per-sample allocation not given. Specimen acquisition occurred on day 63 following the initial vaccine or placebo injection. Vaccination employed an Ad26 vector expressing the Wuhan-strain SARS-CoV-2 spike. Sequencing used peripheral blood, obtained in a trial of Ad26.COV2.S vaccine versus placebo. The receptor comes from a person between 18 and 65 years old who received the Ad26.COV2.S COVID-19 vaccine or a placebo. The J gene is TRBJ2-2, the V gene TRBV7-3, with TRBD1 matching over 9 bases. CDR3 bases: TGTGCCAGCAGCGTTACAGGGGGCCCCGGGGAGCTGTTTTTT. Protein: CASSVTGGPGELFF. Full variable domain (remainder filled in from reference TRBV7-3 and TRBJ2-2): GAGVSQTPSNKVTEKGKYVELRCDPISGHTALYWYRQSLGQGPEFLIYFQGTGAADDSGLPNDRFFAVRPEGSVSTLKIQRTERGDSAVYLCASSVTGGPGELFFGEGSRLTVL.